Presented here are 28 T cell receptor beta chains from one specimen sequenced in a study of T cell changes during pregnancy in multiple sclerosis. Clones were read by immunoSEQ multiplex PCR, and TCRdb kept only the in-frame ones, dropping some. The repertoire includes more than 65,000 clones, roughly nine tenths of them detected once, and 3.3% sits in the top ten. Specimen: peripheral blood, collected before pregnancy. The receptors were sampled from a female donor with multiple sclerosis, enrolled in a pregnancy study.

The chain joins TRBV4-1 to TRBJ2-1; D perhaps matches TRBD1 (5 bases). Looked up from germline, CDR1 is MGHRA and CDR2 is YSYEKL. The ends were cut back, 0 bases at V and 0 bases at J, with 9 bases in the middle. There are 16 residues in the CDR3. CDR3 sequence: CASSQDQQVSYNEQFF. DNA of the CDR3: TGCGCCAGCAGCCAAGATCAACAGGTCTCCTACAATGAGCAGTTCTTC.

V gene TRBV15 combines with J gene TRBJ1-2; the D gene is possibly TRBD1 (5 bases). CDR3 size: 16 residues. From germline, CDR1 is LNHNV and CDR2 YYDKDF (reference sequence). With 5 bases removed from V and 0 bases from J, the gap between germline ends came to 16 bases. The CDR3 loop reads CATSPGGGKTNYGYTF. As DNA, the CDR3 is TGTGCCACCAGCCCCGGGGGGGGGAAAACTAACTATGGCTACACCTTC.

V and J are TRBV12-5 and TRBJ1-5; 8 nucleotides match TRBD1. Germline CDR1 is LGHNT and CDR2 is FRNRAP. CDR3 length equals 17 residues. Germline trimming cut 5 bases from V and 3 bases from J; bases unmatched to any gene: 12. The CDR3 here is CASGPVRAGGINQPQHF. DNA for the CDR3: TGTGCTAGTGGTCCCGTACGAGCAGGGGGCATCAATCAGCCCCAGCATTTT. The whole variable domain, filled in from reference TRBV12-5 and TRBJ1-5, reads DARVTQTPRHKVTEMGQEVTMRCQPILGHNTVFWYRQTMMQGLELLAYFRNRAPLDDSGMPKDRFSAEMPDATLATLKIQPSEPRDSAVYFCASGPVRAGGINQPQHFGDGTRLSIL.

The gene calls are TRBV7-2 and TRBJ2-5, with D unresolved. The CDR3 totals 14 residues. CDR1 is SGHTA and CDR2 is FQGNSA in the germline V gene. Trimming took 1 base from V and 5 from J, leaving 11 bases between them. In DNA form, the CDR3 reads TGTGCCAGCAGCTTAGTTGCCACCCGGGAGACCCAGTACTTC. Its translation is CASSLVATRETQYF.

This chain uses TRBV6-5 with TRBJ2-3; D is possibly TRBD2 (6 bases). V was cut by 4 bases and J by 4 bases, with 12 bases left in between. This CDR3 has 14 amino acids. From germline, CDR1 is MNHEY and CDR2 SVGAGI. The CDR3 is CASSSLWGADTQYF. The CDR3 DNA sequence: TGTGCCAGCAGTTCCCTGTGGGGGGCAGATACGCAGTATTTT.

In this sample, this clone turned up once. The chain carries TRBV5-6 and TRBJ1-1; D possibly corresponds to TRBD1 (5 bases). The CDR3 has 16 amino acids. The V gene lost 4 bases and the J gene lost 1 base, with 17 bases spanning the gap. CDR1 is SGHDT, CDR2 YYEEEE, per germline. CDR3 nucleotides: TGTGCCAGCAGCCCAAGGGGAGGGGAGGGGAACACTGAAGCTTTCTTT. This sequence encodes CASSPRGGEGNTEAFF.

The rearrangement uses TRBV9 and TRBJ1-3; D may be TRBD1 (5 bases). This CDR3 has 16 residues. With 0 bases removed from V and 0 bases from J, the gap between germline ends came to 10 bases. Germline V gene data show CDR1 as SGDLS and CDR2 as YYNGEE. The CDR3, as DNA: TGTGCCAGCAGCGTAGGGGGGGGATACTCTGGAAACACCATATATTTT. Amino acids: CASSVGGGYSGNTIYF.

The chain links TRBV19 to TRBJ1-5; D ambiguous. CDR1 and CDR2 from the germline V gene are LNHDA and SQIVND (reference sequence). The CDR3 has 14 amino acids. Trimming took 8 bases from V and 10 from J, leaving 21 bases between them. In DNA form, the CDR3 reads TGTGCCAGTTCGACGGTGGAGCTCCCATCTCCCCAGCATTTT. It yields the protein CASSTVELPSPQHF.

This clone occurred a few times. This chain links TRBV6-4 with TRBJ2-2; tentative D call: TRBD2 (6 bases). CDR1 and CDR2 (germline): MRHNA, SNTAGT. V dropped 6 bases and J dropped 4 bases, with 15 bases sitting between them. This CDR3 spans 15 amino acids. CDR3 protein: CASSGGEAGTGELFF. CDR3 bases: TGTGCCAGCAGCGGTGGGGAGGCGGGCACCGGGGAGCTGTTTTTT.

Here the CDR3 reads CASSQEQGAPQPQHF. The CDR3 nucleotides are TGCGCCAGCAGCCAGGAACAGGGGGCGCCTCAGCCCCAGCATTTT. V usage is TRBV4-1 and J usage is TRBJ1-5, with 9 bases lining up with TRBD1. The V and J ends lost 3 bases and 6 bases, in that order; junction bases with no gene match: 6. This CDR3 has 15 residues. Germline assignment: CDR1 MGHRA and CDR2 YSYEKL.

The chain is built from TRBV6-5 and TRBJ1-2; 9 positions match TRBD1. The J segment lost 7 bases and the V segment lost 6 bases, leaving 12 bases of the junction unmatched. From germline, CDR1 is MNHEY and CDR2 SVGAGI. This CDR3 contains 15 residues. The CDR3 DNA sequence: TGTGCCAGCAGCGTTATTCGGACAGGGGACTTTGGCTACACCTTC. It translates to CASSVIRTGDFGYTF.

The CDR3: CASSLQGTDTGELFF. The CDR3 coding sequence is TGTGCCAGTAGCCTACAGGGGACGGACACCGGGGAGCTGTTTTTT. V usage is TRBV19 and J usage is TRBJ2-2, with TRBD1 matching over 7 bases. V lost 6 bases to trimming and J lost 3 bases; unmatched junction nucleotides: 7. Germline-derived CDR1 and CDR2 are LNHDA and SQIVND (reference sequence). This CDR3 comprises 15 residues.

The chain recombines TRBV18 with TRBJ2-5; a possible D gene is TRBD2 (7 bases). V lost 3 bases and J 5 bases, leaving 16 bases between the germline ends. Germline loops: CDR1 KGHSH, CDR2 LQKENI. The CDR3 spans 15 residues. The CDR3 coding sequence is TGTGCCAGCTCACCGATAAAAGGGGGGGAGGAGACCCAGTACTTC. Protein: CASSPIKGGEETQYF.

The rearrangement joins TRBV19 to TRBJ1-5; a possible D gene is TRBD1 (6 bases). The CDR3 contains 14 residues. Germline V gene lookup returns CDR1 LNHDA and CDR2 SQIVND (reference sequence). The V end was cut by 0 bases, the J end by 7 bases, with 10 bases between. This chain's CDR3 is CASSIEGQRQPQHF. The CDR3 coding sequence is TGTGCCAGTAGTATAGAGGGACAAAGGCAGCCCCAGCATTTT.

The chain is built from TRBV10-1 and TRBJ2-2; maybe TRBD1 (6 bases). CDR3 size: 15 residues. With 8 bases removed from V and 8 bases from J, the gap between germline ends came to 21 bases. Germline CDR1 and CDR2: WNHNN and SYGVQD (reference sequence). CDR3 loop: CASRAGPWGTGELFF. CDR3 sequence (DNA): TGCGCCAGCCGGGCAGGACCGTGGGGGACAGGGGAGCTGTTTTTT.

CDR3 nucleotides: TGTGCCAGCAGCCCCCGACCAGGGATGAATTCACCCCTCCACTTT. Translated: CASSPRPGMNSPLHF. This chain connects TRBV6-5 to TRBJ1-6, with TRBD1 as a possible D gene (5 bases). V gave up 6 bases and J gave up 7 bases, with 16 bases separating them. This CDR3 region has 15 residues. Germline values: CDR1 MNHEY, CDR2 SVGAGI.

The chain has TRBV9 and TRBJ1-4; 9 bases align to TRBD1. This CDR3 is built from 16 residues. Trimming removed 0 bases from V and 8 bases from J; junction bases left unmatched: 8. The germline V gene encodes CDR1 SGDLS and CDR2 YYNGEE. The CDR3 here is CASSVDGTGIGEKLFF. The CDR3 DNA reads TGTGCCAGCAGCGTAGACGGGACAGGGATTGGAGAAAAACTGTTTTTT. Full variable domain (rest looked up from reference TRBV9 and TRBJ1-4): DSGVTQTPKHLITATGQRVTLRCSPRSGDLSVYWYQQSLDQGLQFLIQYYNGEERAKGNILERFSAQQFPDLHSELNLSSLELGDSALYFCASSVDGTGIGEKLFFGSGTQLSVL.

The rearrangement joins TRBV6-1 to TRBJ2-1; D may be TRBD2 (6 bases). Germline CDR1 MNHNS, CDR2 SASEGT. This CDR3 contains 11 residues. The ends were cut back, 4 bases at V and 10 bases at J, with 8 bases in the middle. CDR3 sequence (DNA): TGTGCCAGCAGTGCCGGACTAGAGCAGTTCTTC. This encodes CASSAGLEQFF.

This sequence joins TRBV29-1 and TRBJ1-2; 11 bases match TRBD1. J was trimmed by 2 bases and V by 2 bases; bases with no gene match: 1. Germline CDR1 reads SQVTM; CDR2 reads ANQGSEA. The CDR3 contains 14 residues. The CDR3 coding sequence is TGCAGCGTTGAATGGACAGGGGGCAACTATGGCTACACCTTC. Translating it yields CSVEWTGGNYGYTF.

The V gene is TRBV2, the J gene TRBJ1-1; TRBD1 matches 9 bases. V was clipped by 4 bases and J by 4 bases; unmatched bases: 4. The CDR3 spans 14 residues. CDR1 is SNHLY, CDR2 FYNNEI, per germline. CDR3 region: CASSARQGVTEAFF. CDR3 DNA: TGTGCCAGCAGTGCAAGACAGGGGGTCACTGAAGCTTTCTTT.

The J gene is TRBJ2-2, the V gene TRBV28, with a weak D call TRBD1 (5 bases). The germline V gene has CDR1 MDHEN and CDR2 SYDVKM. V shed 7 bases and J shed 13 bases, with 19 bases lying between them. The CDR3 totals 13 residues. The CDR3 coding sequence is TGTGCCAGCACTTTGGGTCGGACAATGTTGCTGTTTTTT. It is translated as CASTLGRTMLLFF.

V is TRBV20-1 and J is TRBJ2-5, with D tentatively TRBD2 (5 bases). The J call may be faulty, since TRBJ2-7 better matches the DNA end. The CDR3 consists of 11 residues. Looked up from germline, CDR1 is DFQATT and CDR2 is SNEGSKA (reference sequence). CDR3 in DNA: TGCAGTGCCGGACTTACCTACGAGCAGTACTTC. Protein product: CSAGLTYEQYF.

The rearrangement uses TRBV30 and TRBJ1-3; D is unclear. CDR3 length: 16 amino acids. Germline V gives CDR1 GTSNPN, CDR2 SVGIG (reference sequence). Trimming shortened V by 3 bases and J by 0 bases, and 15 bases separated the two germline ends. The CDR3 nucleotides are TGTGCCTGGAGCAATCGTCCAGCGAGCTCTGGAAACACCATATATTTT. Translation gives CAWSNRPASSGNTIYF.

CDR3 region: CAWTSTGTGGFNSPLHF. The CDR3 nucleotides are TGTGCCTGGACTTCTACCGGGACAGGGGGTTTTAATTCACCCCTCCACTTT. The chain couples TRBV30 to TRBJ1-6; 11 nucleotides align to TRBD1. The germline V gene encodes CDR1 GTSNPN and CDR2 SVGIG (reference sequence). The junction had 11 bases not matched to a gene; V was cut back by 4 bases and J by 6 bases. The CDR3 spans 17 residues.

The chain is built from TRBV6-5 and TRBJ2-1; 15 bases are shared with TRBD2. The CDR3 has 16 residues. Trimming removed 4 bases from V and 6 bases from J; junction bases left unmatched: 4. The V gene's germline CDR1 is MNHEY and CDR2 SVGAGI. This chain's CDR3 is CASSLGTSGGLNEQFF. The CDR3 DNA reads as TGTGCCAGCAGTTTGGGGACTAGCGGGGGGCTCAATGAGCAGTTCTTC.

This chain joins TRBV10-1 and TRBJ1-1, with 8 bases lining up with TRBD1. The CDR3 runs 18 residues. V was clipped by 1 base and J by 0 bases; unmatched bases: 10. The germline V gene encodes CDR1 WNHNN and CDR2 SYGVQD (reference sequence). The CDR3 sequence: CASSECFWDRPMNTEAFF. The CDR3 DNA sequence: TGCGCCAGCAGTGAGTGTTTTTGGGACAGGCCCATGAACACTGAAGCTTTCTTT.

The rearrangement uses TRBV4-1 and TRBJ1-1; possibly TRBD1 for D (6 bases). CDR3 length: 15 amino acids. The germline V and J ends were trimmed by 4 bases and 4 bases, with 16 bases remaining between them. Germline V CDR1 and CDR2: MGHRA, YSYEKL. Here the CDR3 DNA reads TGCGCCAGCAGCCCTGCTGGGGGCCGGGTCACTGAAGCTTTCTTT. It encodes CASSPAGGRVTEAFF.

The rearrangement links TRBV7-7 to TRBJ2-1; 12 nucleotides align to TRBD2. The trim removed 5 bases at V and 4 bases at J, leaving 3 bases unmatched. The CDR3 runs to 15 residues. CDR1 SSHAT and CDR2 FNYEAQ come from the germline V gene (reference sequence). This CDR3 is CASSVGTSGYNEQFF. The DNA of the CDR3 is TGTGCCAGCAGCGTCGGGACTAGCGGGTACAATGAGCAGTTCTTC.